The 6 T cell receptor beta chains presented below share a single source sample, sequenced in a study of beta chain features in type 1 diabetes. Whole-study results and caveats: Significant though moderate, a shortening of TCRB CDR3s appeared in all four CD4+ subsets of Type 1 diabetes patients.

Their antigens remain unidentified. The authors reverse transcribed all of the isolated RNA, so sequencing captured expressed TCRB transcripts. Profiled with immunoSEQ multiplex PCR; TCRdb holds only in-frame clones, not every one. The sample has about 370,000 clones, around 10% seen once. Sequenced input: central memory CD4+ T cells from blood. These receptors originate from a man aged 25 to 40 with type 1 diabetes.

This clone came up a few times. This chain links TRBV7-9 with TRBJ2-2; D could derive from TRBD1 or TRBD2 (5 bases each). The germline CDR1 and CDR2 sequences are SEHNR and FQNEAQ (reference sequence). V lost 1 base and J 0 bases, leaving 9 bases between the germline ends. The CDR3 has 16 residues. The CDR3 here is CASSLGGTTNTGELFF. The CDR3 DNA is TGTGCCAGCAGCTTAGGAGGGACGACGAACACCGGGGAGCTGTTTTTT.

This sequence joins TRBV30 and TRBJ1-6; 7 bases match TRBD1. The CDR3 sequence is 14 residues long. From germline, CDR1 is GTSNPN and CDR2 SVGIG (reference sequence). V shed 0 bases and J 10 bases; nucleotides not matched to a gene: 6. CDR3: CAWSVRDSHSPLHF. CDR3 bases: TGTGCCTGGAGTGTACGGGACAGCCACTCACCCCTCCACTTT. The full variable domain, in which reference TRBV30 and TRBJ1-6 provide the parts outside the CDR3, is SQTIHQWPATLVQPVGSPLSLECTVEGTSNPNLYWYRQAAGRGLQLLFYSVGIGQISSEVPQNLSASRPQDRQFILSSKKLLLSDSGFYLCAWSVRDSHSPLHFGNGTRLTVT.

The rearrangement uses TRBV28 and TRBJ1-1; D not certain. The CDR3 loop spans 15 amino acids. Germline-derived CDR1 and CDR2 are MDHEN and SYDVKM. The V and J ends lost 4 bases and 1 base respectively, with 13 bases between them. The CDR3 nucleotides are TGTGCCAGCAGTTCGACACCTACACCGAACACTGAAGCTTTCTTT. Amino acid sequence: CASSSTPTPNTEAFF.

At least ten counts were recorded for this clone. The CDR3 sequence: CAISPGTNPYEQYF. DNA of the CDR3: TGTGCCATCAGTCCCGGGACGAATCCCTACGAGCAGTACTTC. This chain connects TRBV10-3 to TRBJ2-7; D might be TRBD1 or TRBD2, each matching 5 bases. Trimming removed 5 bases from V and 2 bases from J, with 13 bases in between. Germline V gives CDR1 ENHRY, CDR2 SYGVKD. The CDR3 runs 14 residues.

The chain links TRBV5-1 to TRBJ2-7; TRBD1 matches 7 bases. This CDR3 has 13 amino acids. CDR1 and CDR2 (germline): SGHRS, YFSETQ. Trimming took 4 bases from V and 5 from J; bases not matched to a gene: 6. The CDR3 coding sequence is TGCGCCAGCAGCCTGACAGGGAAGGACGAGCAGTACTTC. This encodes CASSLTGKDEQYF.

This clone turned up a few times. The gene calls are TRBV7-6 and TRBJ2-3; D might be TRBD1 (5 bases). Trimming cost V 5 bases and J 4 bases, with 10 bases left between them. Germline loops: CDR1 SGHVS, CDR2 FNYEAQ. The CDR3 totals 13 residues. The CDR3 bases are TGTGCCAGCAGCCCAAAGGGGCCAGATACGCAGTATTTT. Protein product: CASSPKGPDTQYF.